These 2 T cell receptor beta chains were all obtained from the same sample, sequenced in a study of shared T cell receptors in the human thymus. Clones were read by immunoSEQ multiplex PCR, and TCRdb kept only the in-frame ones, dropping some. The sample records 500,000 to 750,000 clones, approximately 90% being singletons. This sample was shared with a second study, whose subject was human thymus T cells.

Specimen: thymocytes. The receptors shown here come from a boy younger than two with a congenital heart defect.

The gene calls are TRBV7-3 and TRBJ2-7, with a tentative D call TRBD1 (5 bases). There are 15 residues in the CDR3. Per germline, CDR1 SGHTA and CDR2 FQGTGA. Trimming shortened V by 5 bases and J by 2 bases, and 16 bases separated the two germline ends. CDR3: CASSPGHIIAYEQYF. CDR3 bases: TGTGCCAGCAGCCCCGGACACATTATAGCCTACGAGCAGTACTTC.

The CDR3 DNA sequence: TGTGCCAGCAGTGAAGCCCGTAATCAGCCCCAGCATTTT. Amino acid sequence: CASSEARNQPQHF. J is TRBJ1-5 and V is TRBV6-1; D ambiguous. Trimming removed 0 bases from V and 4 bases from J, with 4 bases in between. The germline CDR1 and CDR2 sequences are MNHNS and SASEGT. The CDR3 totals 13 residues.